These 18 T cell receptor beta chains share one sample of origin, sequenced in a study of shared clonotypes between healthy human individuals. Sequenced by immunoSEQ multiplex PCR; TCRdb stores in-frame clones only, minus some. This table holds approximately 510,000 clones, 60% to 85% found once. The source material was PBMCs. Receptor source: a middle-aged woman in good health. Some clones in this sample may be carry-over from other donors' samples.

This chain joins TRBV6-6 and TRBJ1-5; D perhaps matches TRBD1 (5 bases). Per the germline V gene, CDR1 is MNHNY and CDR2 is SVGAGI (reference sequence). V was trimmed by 6 bases and J by 2 bases, leaving 8 bases between them. The CDR3 contains 13 residues. CDR3 residues: CASSIRGNQPQHF. As DNA, the CDR3 is TGTGCCAGCAGCATCAGGGGCAATCAGCCCCAGCATTTT.

The rearrangement links TRBV30 to TRBJ2-3; perhaps D is TRBD1 or TRBD2 (5 bases each). The CDR3 is 14 amino acids. V lost 5 bases to trimming and J lost 2 bases, with 14 bases between them. Germline V lookup: CDR1 GTSNPN, CDR2 SVGIG (reference sequence). CDR3 sequence: CAWGFGGPTDTQYF. In DNA form, the CDR3 reads TGTGCCTGGGGGTTTGGGGGACCCACAGATACGCAGTATTTT.

This clone came up many times. CDR3 residues: CATSRDGLAGVGQETQYF. In nucleotides, the CDR3 is TGTGCCACCAGCAGAGACGGACTAGCGGGAGTGGGGCAAGAGACCCAGTACTTC. The chain joins TRBV15 to TRBJ2-5, with TRBD2 matching over 13 bases. Germline trimming cut 0 bases from V and 2 bases from J; bases unmatched to any gene: 6. The germline V gene encodes CDR1 LNHNV and CDR2 YYDKDF (reference sequence). The CDR3 sequence is 18 residues long.

The chain couples TRBV27 to TRBJ1-6; D is possibly TRBD1 (5 bases). CDR1 MNHEY and CDR2 SMNVEV come from the germline V gene (reference sequence). Trimming removed 2 bases at V and 8 bases at J, with 7 bases between. The CDR3 is made up of 13 amino acids. The CDR3 sequence: CASSLGADSPLHF. In DNA form, the CDR3 reads TGTGCCAGCAGTTTAGGGGCGGATTCACCCCTCCACTTT.

CDR3 in amino acids: CASSRGLAGPSYNEQFF. CDR3 DNA: TGTGCCAGCAGTAGGGGACTAGCGGGACCCTCCTACAATGAGCAGTTCTTC. V usage is TRBV27 and J usage is TRBJ2-1, with 13 positions matching TRBD2. Looked up from germline, CDR1 is MNHEY and CDR2 is SMNVEV (reference sequence). This CDR3 spans 17 amino acids. Trimming took 5 bases from V and 0 from J; bases not matched to a gene: 4.

This clone was seen just once. The chain couples TRBV18 to TRBJ1-2; D is perhaps TRBD1 (5 bases). Deletions cut 6 bases from V and 5 bases from J, with 13 bases between. The germline V gene has CDR1 KGHSH and CDR2 LQKENI. The CDR3 loop spans 13 amino acids. This CDR3 is CASSIGTQYGYTF. CDR3 nucleotides: TGTGCCAGCTCTATCGGGACGCAGTATGGCTACACCTTC.

The chain recombines TRBV29-1 with TRBJ1-1, with D uncertain. This CDR3 has 14 amino acids. V lost 5 bases, J lost 3 bases, and 16 bases lay in between. Germline V gene sequence: CDR1 SQVTM, CDR2 ANQGSEA. The CDR3 here is CSVSSGIRDTEAFF. In DNA form, the CDR3 reads TGCAGCGTTTCGAGTGGGATTCGGGACACTGAAGCTTTCTTT.

This clone appeared a single time. This chain connects TRBV27 to TRBJ1-1, with D possibly matching TRBD1 (5 bases). This CDR3 has 12 residues. Looked up from germline, CDR1 is MNHEY and CDR2 is SMNVEV (reference sequence). V was trimmed by 6 bases and J by 7 bases, leaving 12 bases between them. The CDR3 reads CASSPGHGEAFF. Written as DNA, the CDR3 is TGTGCCAGCAGCCCGGGGCACGGTGAAGCTTTCTTT.

The gene calls are TRBV6-5 and TRBJ1-1; 8 bases match TRBD1. Germline-derived CDR1 and CDR2 are MNHEY and SVGAGI. The junction had 6 bases not matched to a gene; V was cut back by 2 bases and J by 7 bases. The CDR3 sequence is 14 residues long. The DNA for the CDR3 is TGTGCCAGCAGTTACGGGGCAGGGGGCTTTGAAGCTTTCTTT. Its protein product is CASSYGAGGFEAFF.

CDR3 loop: CASSSPYGLHEAGANVLTF. As DNA, the CDR3 is TGTGCCAGCAGCTCCCCTTATGGGCTCCATGAGGCTGGGGCCAACGTCCTGACTTTC. V gene TRBV7-6 combines with J gene TRBJ2-6; no firm D call. Germline V gene data show CDR1 as SGHVS and CDR2 as FNYEAQ. The V and J ends lost 4 bases and 2 bases respectively, with 21 bases between them. This CDR3 spans 19 amino acids.

This clone was seen a few times. This sequence joins TRBV5-1 and TRBJ1-4; D not resolved. This CDR3 has 15 amino acids. The germline CDR1 and CDR2 sequences are SGHRS and YFSETQ. With 0 bases removed from V and 3 bases from J, the gap between germline ends came to 9 bases. Here the CDR3 reads CASSLGGMPNEKLFF. In nucleotides, the CDR3 is TGCGCCAGCAGCTTGGGGGGAATGCCTAATGAAAAACTGTTTTTT. The full variable domain, completed using reference TRBV5-1 and TRBJ1-4, is KAGVTQTPRYLIKTRGQQVTLSCSPISGHRSVSWYQQTPGQGLQFLFEYFSETQRNKGNFPGRFSGRQFSNSRSEMNVSTLELGDSALYLCASSLGGMPNEKLFFGSGTQLSVL.

The chain has TRBV28 and TRBJ2-7; the match to TRBD2 covers 8 bases. CDR1 and CDR2 (germline): MDHEN, SYDVKM. The trim removed 3 bases at V and 4 bases at J, leaving 5 bases unmatched. The CDR3 is 14 amino acids. In DNA, the CDR3 is TGTGCCAGCAGTTTTGGCGGGGGGAGGTACGAGCAGTACTTC. This gives the protein CASSFGGGRYEQYF.

This clone was counted a few times. V is TRBV5-5 and J is TRBJ1-2, with D perhaps matching TRBD1 (6 bases). This CDR3 is built from 18 residues. Deletions cut 5 bases from V and 4 bases from J, with 27 bases between. CDR1 is SGHKS and CDR2 is YYEKEE in the germline V gene (reference sequence). CDR3 residues: CASRYAGQLYTGGYGYTF. The CDR3 nucleotides are TGTGCCAGCAGATACGCCGGACAGCTTTATACCGGTGGCTATGGCTACACCTTC.

The chain joins TRBV29-1 to TRBJ2-1; 11 bases map to TRBD2. The CDR3 has 18 amino acids. V was pared by 1 base and J by 3 bases, with 11 bases of the junction left unmatched. Germline loops: CDR1 SQVTM, CDR2 ANQGSEA. In DNA form, the CDR3 reads TGCAGCGTTGAAGCGGGGTCTAGCGGGAGGCTACTCTACAATGAGCAGTTCTTC. Translation: CSVEAGSSGRLLYNEQFF.

The count of this clone is one. This chain connects TRBV4-3 to TRBJ2-7; 11 nucleotides match TRBD2. This CDR3 is built from 15 residues. From germline, CDR1 is LGHNA and CDR2 YSLEER. Trimming removed 1 base from V and 3 bases from J; junction bases left unmatched: 2. In nucleotides, the CDR3 is TGCGCCAGCAGCCAAGGACTAGCGGGGCTCTACGAGCAGTACTTC. The encoded protein is CASSQGLAGLYEQYF.

The rearrangement joins TRBV2 to TRBJ2-7, with TRBD2 matching over 8 bases. This CDR3 region has 11 residues. Germline CDR1 is SNHLY and CDR2 is FYNNEI. Trimming cost V 8 bases and J 6 bases; bases outside gene matches: 3. The CDR3 sequence: CASGTSFEQYF. In nucleotides, the CDR3 is TGTGCCAGCGGGACTAGTTTCGAGCAGTACTTC. Combining the CDR3 with reference TRBV2 and TRBJ2-7 gives the whole variable domain EPEVTQTPSHQVTQMGQEVILRCVPISNHLYFYWYRQILGQKVEFLVSFYNNEISEKSEIFDDQFSVERPDGSNFTLKIRSTKLEDSAMYFCASGTSFEQYFGPGTRLTVT.

In this sample, this clone turned up many times. The chain joins TRBV6-5 to TRBJ1-6; unclear D gene. The V end lost 7 bases, the J end lost 7 bases, and 17 bases lay between the germline ends. CDR3 size: 15 residues. Germline V CDR1 and CDR2: MNHEY, SVGAGI. CDR3 residues: CASTPSGPGNSPLHF. DNA of the CDR3: TGTGCCAGCACCCCCTCCGGCCCAGGCAATTCACCCCTCCACTTT.

This chain uses TRBV4-3 with TRBJ1-5, with unresolved D. CDR3 size: 13 residues. Germline CDR1 reads LGHNA; CDR2 reads YSLEER. The V and J ends lost 0 bases and 4 bases respectively, with 4 bases between them. For the CDR3, the DNA is TGCGCCAGCAGCCAAGATTGGAATCAGCCCCAGCATTTT. It codes for CASSQDWNQPQHF.